This TCR beta chain was identified in a study of cytomegalovirus exposure and HLA in healthy donors. This clone appeared a single time. Its target is unknown. Vbeta (60) and Jbeta (13) primers were used in the PCR. Produced via immunoSEQ multiplex PCR; TCRdb's table is partial and in-frame only. The sample shows around 200,000 clones, 82% of them seen only once. Between the trimmed V and J ends, which lost 1 base and 7 bases, there was a span of 13 bases. This CDR3 region has 14 residues. The V gene's germline CDR1 is MNHNS and CDR2 SASEGT. General observations from the study: Later analysis showed most CMV-associated TCR beta chains appearing HLA-restricted. In a later analysis, HLA-C alleles had the fewest associated TCRs, DRB1 alleles the most. Common viral pathogens seemed to be connected with several of the most significant clusters, according to a later analysis. Most TCR sequences were seen very rarely across donors, but some public TCRs occurred in many.

The chain joins TRBV6-1 to TRBJ1-1; perhaps TRBD1 as D (6 bases). Sequencing was carried out using PBMCs. The sequence derives from a woman aged 18-29 years in good health and CMV-seronegative. CDR3 loop: CASSEGPGVSEAFF. The CDR3 bases are TGTGCCAGCAGTGAAGGGCCAGGGGTAAGTGAAGCTTTCTTT.